Listed below are T cell receptor beta chains from one sample, sequenced in a study of T cells in Graves' hyperthyroidism and ophthalmopathy. One entry per CDR3 protein, called by TCRdb with MiXCR from the multiplex PCR reads. The table has nearly 750,000 distinct CDR3 sequences, approximately 36% seen once; the top ten hold roughly 31%. The sequencing sample was made of blood. The receptors here all came from a woman aged 40 to 49 with Graves' hyperthyroidism. CDR3s include the opening cysteine and the closing phenylalanine or tryptophan. The D gene is left open where the match is weak. A clone size is listed for some rows: how often the clone was seen (once, few, many), or a class if it is expanded.

CSVSDRGYGCTF,-,-,-,TRBV29-1,12,TRBJ1-2
CSVDQGGVLTF,TGCAGCGTTGACCAGGGGGGGGTCCTGACTTTC,-,-,TRBV29-1,11,TRBJ2-6
CATRFRAGYEQYF,TGTGCCACCAGATTCCGGGCTGGCTACGAGCAGTACTTC,-,-,TRBV27,13,TRBJ2-7
CASSEIGGSF,TGTGCCAGCAGTGAAATCGGAGGGTCCTTT,-,-,TRBV2,10,TRBJ1-6
CSASPRDNTEAFF,TGCAGTGCTAGCCCCAGAGACAACACTGAAGCTTTCTTT,many,-,TRBV20-1,13,TRBJ1-1
CASRGLLNTEAFF,TGTGCCAGCCGGGGACTTTTGAACACTGAAGCTTTCTTT,-,-,TRBV6-1,13,TRBJ1-1
CASSAPRQGASGPEAFF,TGTGCCAGCAGCGCCCCCCGACAGGGGGCGTCGGGGCCTGAAGCTTTCTTT,few,TRBD1,TRBV7-9,17,TRBJ1-1
CASSLDGTGTDTQYF,TGTGCCAGCAGCTTAGATGGGACAGGGACAGATACGCAGTATTTT,few,TRBD1,TRBV7-2,15,TRBJ2-3
CASSYHSTNTGELFF,TGTGCCAGCAGTTACCACAGTACGAACACCGGGGAGCTGTTTTTT,few,-,TRBV6-2/TRBV6-3,15,TRBJ2-2
CSARELTALNSPLHF,TGCAGTGCTAGAGAATTAACGGCCTTAAATTCACCCCTCCACTTT,many,-,TRBV20-1,15,TRBJ1-6
CASSFTGTGTSYEQYF,TGTGCCAGCAGTTTTACCGGGACAGGGACATCCTACGAGCAGTACTTC,few,TRBD1,TRBV6-5,16,TRBJ2-7
CASSLAAGANVLTF,TGTGCCAGCAGCTTAGCGGCTGGGGCCAACGTCCTGACTTTC,many,-,TRBV7-6,14,TRBJ2-6
CASRPGAVMNTEAFF,TGTGCCAGCAGACCCGGAGCAGTGATGAACACTGAAGCTTTCTTT,few,-,TRBV9,15,TRBJ1-1
CASTYPRTGGHNTDTQYF,TGTGCCAGCACCTATCCCCGGACAGGAGGACATAACACAGATACGCAGTATTTT,-,TRBD1,TRBV6-1,18,TRBJ2-3
CASTQTGTSGSYEQYF,TGCGCCAGCACCCAAACCGGGACTAGCGGTTCCTACGAGCAGTACTTC,many,TRBD2,TRBV10-2,16,TRBJ2-7
CASSPRLAQGQYF,TGCGCCAGCAGCCCCCGACTAGCACAAGGCCAGTACTTC,many,TRBD2,TRBV4-3,13,TRBJ2-5
CSVETDYGYTF,TGCAGCGTTGAGACAGACTATGGCTACACCTTC,many,-,TRBV29-1,11,TRBJ1-2
CASKVAAGANTIYF,TGTGCCAGTAAGGTGGCGGCTGGGGCAAACACCATATATTTT,many,-,TRBV19,14,TRBJ1-3
CASSLEKGRGENQPQHF,TGTGCCAGCAGTTTAGAGAAGGGCAGGGGCGAAAATCAGCCCCAGCATTTT,-,-,TRBV9,17,TRBJ1-5
CASSLGSSGGTIYF,TGCGCCAGCAGCTTGGGTTCTTCGGGCGGCACCATATATTTT,-,-,TRBV5-1,14,TRBJ1-3
CASSLGQPLPVNTQYF,TGTGCCAGTAGTCTGGGACAGCCCCTCCCGGTGAATACGCAGTATTTT,-,TRBD1,TRBV19,16,TRBJ2-3
CASSPGQNQETQYF,TGTGCCAGCTCACCGGGACAGAATCAAGAGACCCAGTACTTC,-,TRBD1,TRBV18,14,TRBJ2-5